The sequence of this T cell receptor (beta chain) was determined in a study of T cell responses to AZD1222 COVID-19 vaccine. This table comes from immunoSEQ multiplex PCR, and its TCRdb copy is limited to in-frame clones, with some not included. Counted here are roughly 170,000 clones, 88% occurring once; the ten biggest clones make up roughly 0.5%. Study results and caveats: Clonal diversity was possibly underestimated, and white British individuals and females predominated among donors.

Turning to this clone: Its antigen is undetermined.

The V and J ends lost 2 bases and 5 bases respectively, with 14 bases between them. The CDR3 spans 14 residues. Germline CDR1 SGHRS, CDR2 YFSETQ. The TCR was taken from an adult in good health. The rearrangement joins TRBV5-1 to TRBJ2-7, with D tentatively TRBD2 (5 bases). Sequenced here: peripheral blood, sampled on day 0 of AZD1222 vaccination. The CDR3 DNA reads TGCGCCAGCAGCTTAATCGTCGAGGGCCACGAGCAGTACTTC. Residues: CASSLIVEGHEQYF.